Listed below are T cell receptor beta chains from one sample, sequenced in a study of blood T cell repertoires in COVID-19. Profiled with immunoSEQ multiplex PCR; TCRdb holds only in-frame clones, not every one. The data show nearly 90,000 clones, about 90% seen once. Sample: peripheral blood. The receptor set was obtained from a man aged 18 to 30 with COVID-19, enrolled during active disease. The CDR3 runs from the conserved cysteine through the conserved F or W. The order of the fields is V gene, D gene, clone size, J gene, CDR3 protein, CDR3 DNA. A D gene is named only where the DNA matches it firmly. The size of a clone is reported for some rows only, either as once, few or many, or as a class for expanded clones.

>TRBV7-2|TRBD2|once|TRBJ2-1
CASSLGGYWYNEQFF
TGTGCCAGCAGCTTGGGGGGGTATTGGTACAATGAGCAGTTCTTC
>TRBV28|TRBD2|.|TRBJ2-1
CASSGPGLAGVSKFF
TGTGCCAGCAGTGGGCCCGGACTAGCGGGAGTTTCGAAGTTCTTC
>TRBV7-6|TRBD1|.|TRBJ1-2
CASSLTGDKIDGYTF
TGTGCCAGCAGCTTAACAGGGGACAAGATCGATGGCTACACCTTC
>TRBV10-3|.|once|TRBJ1-2
CAISAGGTNYGYTF
TGTGCCATCAGTGCGGGGGGTACGAACTATGGCTACACCTTC
>TRBV6-1|.|once|TRBJ1-5
CASSLSGNQPQHF
TGTGCCAGCAGTTTATCTGGCAATCAGCCCCAGCATTTT
>TRBV12-5|.|.|TRBJ2-3
CASGPSGRDTQYF
TGTGCTAGTGGTCCCTCGGGGAGGGATACGCAGTATTTT
>TRBV7-8|.|.|TRBJ2-7
CASSLGMGASSYEQYF
TGTGCCAGCAGCTTAGGAATGGGCGCCAGCTCCTACGAGCAGTACTTC
>TRBV28|.|.|TRBJ1-2
CASSEDTNYGYTF
TGTGCCAGCAGCGAAGACACGAACTATGGCTACACCTTC
>TRBV27|TRBD2|.|TRBJ2-3
CASSLSLSTSGTTDTQYF
TGTGCCAGCAGTTTATCCCTGTCGACTAGCGGGACCACAGATACGCAGTATTTT
>TRBV7-2|.|.|TRBJ1-5
CASSPIRDQPQHF
TGTGCCAGCAGCCCCATCAGGGATCAGCCCCAGCATTTT
>TRBV20-1|.|.|TRBJ2-5
CSGGIGETQYF
TGCAGTGGAGGTATTGGGGAGACCCAGTACTTC
>TRBV28|.|once|TRBJ2-7
CASSLDPSEVRALGPAYEQYF
TGTGCCAGCAGTCTCGACCCCTCTGAGGTCAGGGCTTTGGGGCCTGCATACGAGCAGTACTTC
>TRBV14|TRBD2|.|TRBJ2-5
CASSQDYGLAVQETQYF
TGTGCCAGCAGCCAAGACTACGGACTAGCGGTCCAAGAGACCCAGTACTTC
>TRBV9|.|.|TRBJ1-2
CASSVGVEGPIGYGYTF
TGTGCCAGCAGCGTAGGTGTGGAGGGCCCTATCGGCTATGGCTACACCTTC
>TRBV18|.|.|TRBJ1-5
CASSPTNTQPQHF
TGTGCCAGCTCACCTACGAATACACAGCCCCAGCATTTT
>TRBV5-1|TRBD1|.|TRBJ2-3
CASSGAPLRGDTQYF
TGCGCCAGCAGCGGCGCGCCCCTCAGGGGGGATACGCAGTATTTT
>TRBV13|.|.|TRBJ1-3
CASRPGAGNTIYF
TGTGCCAGCAGACCCGGGGCTGGAAACACCATATATTTT
>TRBV7-8|TRBD1|few|TRBJ1-1
CASSSRDRGSNTEAFF
TGTGCCAGCAGCTCAAGGGACAGGGGTTCCAACACTGAAGCTTTCTTT
>TRBV28|TRBD1|.|TRBJ2-5
CASSLGTGGRETQYF
TGTGCCAGCAGTTTAGGGACAGGAGGAAGAGAGACCCAGTACTTC
>TRBV2|.|.|TRBJ1-1
CASSLRSSNTEAFF
TGTGCCAGCAGTCTCCGGTCGTCGAACACTGAAGCTTTCTTT
>TRBV24-1|.|.|TRBJ2-3
CATSDRMTRASTDTQYF
TGTGCCACCAGTGACCGTATGACTAGGGCCAGCACAGATACGCAGTATTTT
>TRBV19|.|.|TRBJ2-1
CATQGRSHNEQFF
TGTGCCACCCAGGGGCGCAGCCACAATGAGCAGTTCTTC
>TRBV6-5|.|.|TRBJ1-4
CASSTAGGGEGKLLF
TGTGCCAGCAGCACGGCCGGGGGGGGCGAGGGAAAACTGCTTTTT
>TRBV9|.|.|TRBJ2-2
CASSAPGHEELFF
TGTGCCAGCAGCGCCCCAGGTCATGAGGAGCTGTTTTTT
>TRBV7-9|.|.|TRBJ1-2
CASSFPGQGYGYTF
TGTGCCAGCAGCTTCCCGGGACAAGGGTATGGCTACACCTTC
>TRBV5-6|TRBD1|.|TRBJ1-2
CASKTRDSGNYGYTF
TGTGCCAGCAAGACCCGGGACAGCGGAAACTATGGCTACACCTTC
>TRBV4-1|.|.|TRBJ2-3
CASSQVLAKGGEDTQYF
TGCGCCAGCAGCCAAGTACTAGCCAAAGGGGGGGAAGATACGCAGTATTTT
>TRBV4-1|.|.|TRBJ2-5
CASSQAVKETQYF
TGCGCCAGCAGCCAAGCCGTTAAAGAGACCCAGTACTTC
>TRBV11-3|.|.|TRBJ2-1
CASSLDRTGHNEQFF
TGTGCCAGCAGCTTAGATCGAACAGGCCACAATGAGCAGTTCTTC
>TRBV5-3|TRBD2|.|TRBJ2-3
CARSRGLAGRDTQYF
TGTGCCAGAAGCCGGGGACTAGCGGGAAGAGATACGCAGTATTTT
>TRBV2|.|.|TRBJ1-1
CARDGINTEAFF
TGTGCCAGGGACGGGATTAACACTGAAGCTTTCTTT
>TRBV3-1/TRBV3-2|.|once|TRBJ2-6
CASSQDSSGANVLTF
TGTGCCAGCAGCCAAGATAGCTCTGGGGCCAACGTCCTGACTTTC
>TRBV3-1/TRBV3-2|TRBD1|once|TRBJ1-5
CASSQSDRGGNQPQHF
TGTGCCAGCAGCCAATCGGACAGGGGAGGCAATCAGCCCCAGCATTTT
>TRBV30|.|few|TRBJ1-1
CAWRPLRDTEAFF
TGTGCCTGGAGGCCTCTTCGGGACACTGAAGCTTTCTTT
>TRBV12-3/TRBV12-4|.|few|TRBJ2-1
CASSFGLNNEQFF
TGTGCCAGCAGTTTTGGGCTAAACAATGAGCAGTTCTTC